Listed here are 23 T cell receptor beta chains from one sample, sequenced in a study of T cells in Graves' hyperthyroidism and ophthalmopathy. Amplification yielded TCR beta CDR3 regions, with RNA transcripts as the source. HTBI primers were used for first-round RT-PCR of the TCR CDR3. TCRdb re-called the multiplex PCR reads with MiXCR, one entry per CDR3 protein. The top ten hold around 31% of the sample, which has around 700,000 distinct CDR3 sequences, over 35% seen once. Sequencing input: blood. These receptors all come from a woman in her 40s with Graves' hyperthyroidism.

To note about this clonotype: A much larger clone differs from this one at a single base, so this may be a read error. The chain joins TRBV24-1 to TRBJ2-2; weak D call: TRBD2 (5 bases). Germline V gene lookup returns CDR1 KGHDR and CDR2 SFDVKD. The CDR3 consists of 13 residues. Trimming removed 6 bases at V and 1 base at J, with 5 bases between. The CDR3 region is CATSSGNTGELFF. DNA for the CDR3: TGTGCCACCAGTAGCGGGAACACCGGGGAGCTGTTTTTT.

This clonotype has more than one count but fewer than ten. The J gene is TRBJ2-7, the V gene TRBV28, with D unclear. CDR1 and CDR2 (germline): MDHEN, SYDVKM. The V and J ends lost 8 bases and 2 bases respectively, with 10 bases between them. CDR3 length: 12 amino acids. The CDR3 nucleotides read TGTGCCAGCGCCCCCAAAGCCTACGAGCAGTACTTC. It translates to CASAPKAYEQYF.

The chain carries TRBV10-3 and TRBJ1-2; the match to TRBD1 covers 7 bases. The germline V gene has CDR1 ENHRY and CDR2 SYGVKD. This CDR3 has 16 residues. J gave up 4 bases and V 5 bases, and 13 bases lay outside the gene matches. CDR3 sequence (DNA): TGTGCCATCAGTACCCCTCGGCCGGGACAGATCTATGGCTACACCTTC. It specifies CAISTPRPGQIYGYTF.

With regard to this clonotype: Its ends do not fully match the called genes, so a read error is possible. The V and J genes are TRBV20-1 and TRBJ1-6, with TRBD1 as a possible D gene (6 bases). The germline V gene encodes CDR1 DFQATT and CDR2 SNEGSKA (reference sequence). The CDR3 has 19 residues. The CDR3 region is CSAREGGLPWKGYNPPLHF. The CDR3 DNA is TGCAGTGCTAGAGAGGGGGGCCTACCATGGAAGGGGTATAATCCACCCCTCCACTTT.

This clonotype was seen more than once but under ten times. This chain links TRBV20-1 with TRBJ1-1; D call uncertain. V lost 6 bases to trimming and J lost 1 base, with 15 bases between them. Germline-derived CDR1 and CDR2 are DFQATT and SNEGSKA (reference sequence). The CDR3 is 14 amino acids. The CDR3 spells CSADRSGWNTEAFF. The CDR3 nucleotides read TGCAGTGCCGACCGCAGCGGATGGAACACTGAAGCTTTCTTT.

This clonotype showed up many times. The rearrangement joins TRBV29-1 to TRBJ1-1; 9 nucleotides agree with TRBD1. Trimming took 4 bases from V and 4 from J; bases not matched to a gene: 1. The germline V gene encodes CDR1 SQVTM and CDR2 ANQGSEA. This CDR3 is 12 amino acids long. In DNA form, the CDR3 reads TGCAGCGTTGGACAGGGGGTCACTGAAGCTTTCTTT. Encoded protein: CSVGQGVTEAFF. The full variable domain, with the rest looked up from reference TRBV29-1 and TRBJ1-1, is SAVISQKPSRDICQRGTSLTIQCQVDSQVTMMFWYRQQPGQSLTLIATANQGSEATYESGFVIDKFPISRPNLTFSTLTVSNMSPEDSSIYLCSVGQGVTEAFFGQGTRLTVV.

This sequence joins TRBV7-9 and TRBJ2-7; D tentatively fits TRBD1 or TRBD2 (6 bases each). Per the germline V gene, CDR1 is SEHNR and CDR2 is FQNEAQ (reference sequence). The CDR3 contains 12 residues. V was clipped by 9 bases and J by 9 bases, with 18 bases between them. CDR3 amino acids: CASSSGPGVQYF. Here the CDR3 DNA reads TGTGCCAGTAGTAGCGGACCAGGGGTGCAGTACTTC.

In this sample, this clonotype turned up many times. The V call is TRBV5-5, the J call TRBJ2-7; perhaps TRBD1 as D (6 bases). In germline, CDR1 is SGHKS, CDR2 YYEKEE (reference sequence). This CDR3 has 15 residues. V was clipped by 4 bases and J by 3 bases, with 17 bases between them. The CDR3 DNA reads as TGTGCCAGCAGCCTGATTGGGGACATAGGCTACGAGCAGTACTTC. Protein: CASSLIGDIGYEQYF. Complete variable domain (other parts from reference TRBV5-5 and TRBJ2-7): DAGVTQSPTHLIKTRGQQVTLRCSPISGHKSVSWYQQVLGQGPQFIFQYYEKEERGRGNFPDRFSARQFPNYSSELNVNALLLGDSALYLCASSLIGDIGYEQYFGPGTRLTVT.

The V and J genes are TRBV6-6 and TRBJ2-7, with 7 positions matching TRBD1. V shed 4 bases, J shed 3 bases, and the junction held 6 bases outside the gene matches. The length of the CDR3 is 14 residues. Germline CDR1 and CDR2: MNHNY and SVGAGI (reference sequence). The CDR3 coding sequence is TGTGCCAGCAGTTCAAGGGACAGACTCTACGAGCAGTACTTC. Residues: CASSSRDRLYEQYF.

The chain uses TRBV20-1 and TRBJ2-5; 9 bases align to TRBD2. Germline-derived CDR1 and CDR2 are DFQATT and SNEGSKA (reference sequence). After removal of 6 bases from V and 5 bases from J, the junction contained 10 bases not matched to a gene. CDR3 length: 14 residues. CDR3 DNA: TGCAGTGCGCCGGGGGCGGGGGGGATGGAGACCCAGTACTTC. This encodes CSAPGAGGMETQYF.

The genes are TRBV5-1 and TRBJ2-5, with 13 bases aligning to TRBD2. CDR1 SGHRS and CDR2 YFSETQ come from the germline V gene. V was pared by 5 bases and J by 3 bases, with 4 bases of the junction left unmatched. This CDR3 is built from 15 residues. The chain's CDR3 is CASSTGTSGKETQYF. The CDR3 DNA follows: TGCGCCAGCAGTACCGGGACTAGCGGGAAAGAGACCCAGTACTTC.

The rearrangement uses TRBV7-3 and TRBJ1-1; D gene unclear. Germline values: CDR1 SGHTA, CDR2 FQGTGA. This CDR3 region has 13 residues. Between the trimmed V and J ends, which lost 5 bases and 6 bases, there was a span of 13 bases. The CDR3 nucleotides read TGTGCCAGCAGCACCTGCCAAGGAGCTGAAGCTTTCTTT. It specifies CASSTCQGAEAFF. Together with reference TRBV7-3 and TRBJ1-1, the CDR3 gives the full variable domain: GAGVSQTPSNKVTEKGKYVELRCDPISGHTALYWYRQSLGQGPEFLIYFQGTGAADDSGLPNDRFFAVRPEGSVSTLKIQRTERGDSAVYLCASSTCQGAEAFFGQGTRLTVV.

In its sample, this clonotype was seen many times. CDR3 DNA: TGTGCCAGCAGCTTTTGGGGTTTGACTGAAGCTTTCTTT. Translating gives CASSFWGLTEAFF. The rearrangement joins TRBV5-5 to TRBJ1-1; D gene uncertain. CDR1 and CDR2 from the germline V gene are SGHKS and YYEKEE (reference sequence). With 2 bases removed from V and 5 bases from J, the gap between germline ends came to 10 bases. The CDR3 runs 13 residues.

The CDR3 DNA reads as TGCAGTGCTAGTCGGACAGGGGAAGGTTCACCCCTCCACTTT. Amino acid sequence: CSASRTGEGSPLHF. The chain carries TRBV20-1 and TRBJ1-6, with 9 bases lining up with TRBD1. Germline V gene lookup returns CDR1 DFQATT and CDR2 SNEGSKA (reference sequence). Losses at the gene ends were 3 bases for V and 9 bases for J; bases not matched to a gene: 6. CDR3 length equals 14 residues.

This clonotype was detected a few times. This chain uses TRBV3-1 with TRBJ1-5; 7 nucleotides agree with TRBD1. Germline V gives CDR1 LGHDT, CDR2 YNNKEL (reference sequence). V shed 0 bases and J 7 bases; nucleotides not matched to a gene: 6. The CDR3 sequence is 15 residues long. The DNA of the CDR3 is TGTGCCAGCAGCCAAGATACGACCAGGGGGCAGCCCCAGCATTTT. This translates into CASSQDTTRGQPQHF.

In its sample, this clonotype was seen a few times. The V call is TRBV6-6, the J call TRBJ2-5, with 7 bases that match TRBD2. Germline V gene lookup returns CDR1 MNHNY and CDR2 SVGAGI (reference sequence). The CDR3 extends over 14 amino acids. J gave up 1 base and V 7 bases, and 6 bases lay outside the gene matches. DNA for the CDR3: TGTGCCAGCACCTCACTAGCGTCCCAAGAGACCCAGTACTTC. This translates into CASTSLASQETQYF.

This clonotype was counted between two and nine times. This chain links TRBV19 with TRBJ1-5, with 8 bases that match TRBD1. CDR3 length equals 16 residues. V was pared by 10 bases and J by 7 bases, with 18 bases of the junction left unmatched. Germline V gene data show CDR1 as LNHDA and CDR2 as SQIVND (reference sequence). CDR3 in amino acids: CATLPVAGGGRQPQHF. CDR3 in DNA: TGTGCCACCTTACCCGTCGCAGGGGGCGGGAGGCAGCCCCAGCATTTT. The full variable domain, in which reference TRBV19 and TRBJ1-5 provide the parts outside the CDR3, is DGGITQSPKYLFRKEGQNVTLSCEQNLNHDAMYWYRQDPGQGLRLIYYSQIVNDFQKGDIAEGYSVSREKKESFPLTVTSAQKNPTAFYLCATLPVAGGGRQPQHFGDGTRLSIL.

This clonotype was detected a few times. The rearrangement joins TRBV19 to TRBJ1-2; no clear D. The CDR3 loop spans 12 amino acids. The germline V and J ends were trimmed by 1 base and 4 bases, with 4 bases remaining between them. CDR1 and CDR2 (germline): LNHDA, SQIVND (reference sequence). The CDR3 protein is CASSIASYGYTF. The CDR3 region has the DNA TGTGCCAGTAGTATAGCGAGCTATGGCTACACCTTC.

This clonotype was detected a few times. This chain uses TRBV7-9 with TRBJ2-5, with D tentatively TRBD1 (5 bases). The V end lost 3 bases, the J end lost 5 bases, and 16 bases lay between the germline ends. CDR3 length: 15 residues. Germline CDR1 SEHNR, CDR2 FQNEAQ (reference sequence). This CDR3 reads CASSFRGARSETQYF. Here the CDR3 DNA reads TGTGCCAGCAGCTTTAGGGGCGCACGGTCCGAGACCCAGTACTTC.

This chain uses TRBV28 with TRBJ1-1, with 8 bases matching TRBD1. The ends lost 7 bases at V and 0 bases at J; junction bases unmatched: 7. This CDR3 is built from 15 residues. The germline gives CDR1 MDHEN, CDR2 SYDVKM. The CDR3 sequence: CASTPGGQVNTEAFF. The DNA for the CDR3 is TGTGCCAGCACCCCCGGGGGACAGGTGAACACTGAAGCTTTCTTT.

For this clonotype: A much larger clone lies one base from this, so it may be a read error. This is likely a read error, given that the CDR3 carries no conserved phenylalanine or tryptophan at its end. The V gene is TRBV7-3, the J gene TRBJ2-7; D gene unclear. The V end lost 5 bases, the J end lost 3 bases, and 11 bases lay between the germline ends. The CDR3 sequence is 13 residues long. Per germline, CDR1 SGHTA and CDR2 FQGTGA. This CDR3 reads CASSPSLDYEQYL. The CDR3 DNA reads TGTGCCAGCAGCCCAAGTCTGGACTACGAGCAGTACCTC.

The genes are TRBV27 and TRBJ1-1; maybe TRBD1 (6 bases). V lost 6 bases, J lost 10 bases, and 12 bases lay in between. This CDR3 spans 11 amino acids. Germline CDR1 reads MNHEY; CDR2 reads SMNVEV (reference sequence). The CDR3 region is CASRRGGVAFF. The CDR3 DNA is TGTGCCAGCAGGAGGGGGGGTGTAGCTTTCTTT.

In this sample, this clonotype turned up many times. The genes are TRBV7-2 and TRBJ2-7, with TRBD2 as a possible D gene (5 bases). The CDR3 is made up of 15 amino acids. The germline CDR1 and CDR2 sequences are SGHTA and FQGNSA. The V gene lost 0 bases and the J gene lost 1 base, with 10 bases spanning the gap. CDR3: CASSLAGVRSYEQYF. The CDR3 nucleotides read TGTGCCAGCAGCTTAGCGGGAGTAAGGTCCTACGAGCAGTACTTC.